The T cell receptor beta chain described here comes from a study of T cell responses to AZD1222 COVID-19 vaccine. Study-wide context: The study pooled second doses at about 4 or about 12 weeks.

Whole-study results and caveats: Without day 14 samples, only post-peak T cell repertoires were studied. The donor cohort was predominantly white British with a female majority, and clonal diversity may have been underestimated.

The method was immunoSEQ multiplex PCR; TCRdb's version includes in-frame clones alone and lacks a portion of them. The repertoire holds around 200,000 clones, with 85% to 90% as singletons. The CDR3 consists of 15 residues. Trimming stripped 5 bases from V and 5 bases from J, with 22 bases between. Germline V CDR1 and CDR2: GTSNPN, SVGIG (reference sequence). Notes on this clone: Antigen unknown.

This receptor was identified in an adult in good health. The material was peripheral blood, obtained on day 0 of AZD1222 vaccination. The chain combines TRBV30 with TRBJ2-7; either TRBD1 or TRBD2 may supply D (5 bases each). The CDR3 spells CAWGPQRGAGNEQYF. CDR3 nucleotide sequence: TGTGCCTGGGGGCCACAACGAGGGGCCGGGAACGAGCAGTACTTC.